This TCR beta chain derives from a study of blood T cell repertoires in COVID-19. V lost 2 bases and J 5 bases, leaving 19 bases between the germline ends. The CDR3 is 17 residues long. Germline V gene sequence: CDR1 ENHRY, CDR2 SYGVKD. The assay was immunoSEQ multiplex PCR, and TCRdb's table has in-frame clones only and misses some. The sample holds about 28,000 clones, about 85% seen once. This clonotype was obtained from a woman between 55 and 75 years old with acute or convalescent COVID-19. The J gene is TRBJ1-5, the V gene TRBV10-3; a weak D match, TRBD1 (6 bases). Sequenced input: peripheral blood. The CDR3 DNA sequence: TGTGCCATCAGTGAGACCAAAACAGGGATGGGGCATCAGCCCCAGCATTTT. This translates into CAISETKTGMGHQPQHF.